The sequence of this T cell receptor (beta chain) was determined in a study of blood T cell repertoires in COVID-19. Sequenced by immunoSEQ multiplex PCR; TCRdb stores in-frame clones only, minus some. The repertoire has some 120,000 clones, 75% to 90% of them found once; the top ten carry around 30%. The V segment lost 3 bases and the J segment 5 bases; nucleotides outside the gene matches: 4. There are 15 residues in the CDR3. Germline V gene lookup returns CDR1 MRHNA and CDR2 SNTAGT. This receptor was obtained from a man aged 70-80 years with active or convalescent COVID-19. The rearrangement links TRBV6-4 to TRBJ2-3; 11 nucleotides match TRBD2. Sequenced material: peripheral blood. The CDR3 nucleotides read TGTGCCAGCAGTGAACTAGCGGGAGATTTAGATACGCAGTATTTT. The encoded protein is CASSELAGDLDTQYF.